These T cell receptor beta chains were read from a single sample in a study of early T cells in non-severe SARS-CoV-2 infection. TCRdb re-called the 5' RACE reads with MiXCR, one entry per CDR3 protein. The table shows more than 85,000 distinct CDR3 sequences, with around 13% occurring only once. Sequenced sample: whole blood. Receptor source: an adult who was a healthcare worker with PCR-confirmed SARS-CoV-2 infection or an uninfected control (not recorded which). The CDR3 runs from the conserved cysteine through the conserved F or W. A D gene is named only where the DNA matches it firmly. Clone sizes are given selectively: once, few, many, or a class where the clone is expanded.

TGTGCCAGCAGTTCGGCCGGCGACGGACCCAATGCCTACACCTTC | CASSSAGDGPNAYTF | TRBJ1-2 | many | NA | TRBV6-5
TGTGCCAGCAGTCCGCGGGCCTATGGCTACACCTTC | CASSPRAYGYTF | TRBJ1-2 | few | NA | TRBV12-3/TRBV12-4
TGTGCCAGCAGCTTAGTGTACTCTGGGGCCAACGTCCTGACTTTC | CASSLVYSGANVLTF | TRBJ2-6 | few | NA | TRBV7-8
TGCGCCAGCAGCCAAGAGGGCCCTTATCAGCCCCAGCATTTC | CASSQEGPYQPQHF | TRBJ1-5 | NA | NA | TRBV4-1
TGTGCCAGCTCACCACCGATACAGATTGAAGCTTTCTTT | CASSPPIQIEAFF | TRBJ1-1 | many | NA | TRBV18
TGCGCCAGCAGTGACCACAGTCTGGAAAACTATGGCTACACCTTC | CASSDHSLENYGYTF | TRBJ1-2 | many | NA | TRBV10-2
TGCAGTGCTAGACCCGGGACTAGCTGGGTTTACGAGCAGTACTTC | CSARPGTSWVYEQYF | TRBJ2-7 | NA | TRBD2 | TRBV20-1
TGTGCCAGCAGCTTTAGTGAGACTGAAGCTTTCTTT | CASSFSETEAFF | TRBJ1-1 | many | NA | TRBV5-4
TGTGCCAGCAGCCGCGGACAGGGGTACAATGAGCAGTTCTTC | CASSRGQGYNEQFF | TRBJ2-1 | few | TRBD1 | TRBV6-5
TGTGCCAGCAGTTACTCGACTGGGGGGCGAGGACAGCCCCAGCATTTT | CASSYSTGGRGQPQHF | TRBJ1-5 | NA | NA | TRBV6-6
TGTGCCTGGAGTCCGGGAATAGCGTTAAGCTCCTACAATGAGCAGTTCTTC | CAWSPGIALSSYNEQFF | TRBJ2-1 | few | NA | TRBV30
TGCAGTGCTGACCCCGGGACTAGAGGCTACACAGATACGCAGTATTTT | CSADPGTRGYTDTQYF | TRBJ2-3 | many | TRBD2 | TRBV20-1
TGTGCCAGCTCACGAGAGGAGTTGTTGACCAAAAACATTCAGTACTTC | CASSREELLTKNIQYF | TRBJ2-4 | NA | NA | TRBV18
TGTGCCAGCAGTGTAGGGGCCGAGACCCAGTACTTC | CASSVGAETQYF | TRBJ2-5 | few | NA | TRBV2
TGTGCCAGTAGTAGGACAGGGCGGCAGCCCCAGCATTTT | CASSRTGRQPQHF | TRBJ1-5 | many | TRBD1 | TRBV19
TGTGCCAGCAGCTTATTAAGGACTAGCGAGATCAATGAGCAGTTCTTC | CASSLLRTSEINEQFF | TRBJ2-1 | few | TRBD2 | TRBV11-2
TGTGCCAGCAGCTGGACGGAGAACACTGAAGCTTTCTTT | CASSWTENTEAFF | TRBJ1-1 | few | NA | TRBV7-2
TGCAGTGCTAGAAGGGCCAACGACTACGAGCAGTACTTC | CSARRANDYEQYF | TRBJ2-7 | many | NA | TRBV20-1
TGTGCCAGCAGCTTCCAACAGGGGTTTTACTCCTACGAGCAGTACTTC | CASSFQQGFYSYEQYF | TRBJ2-7 | NA | TRBD1 | TRBV5-6
TGTGCCAGCAGCCGAGACAGGGGCGGTGGCTACACCTTC | CASSRDRGGGYTF | TRBJ1-2 | few | TRBD1 | TRBV12-3/TRBV12-4
TGCAGCGTTGGTGAGCTTGGCTACACCTTC | CSVGELGYTF | TRBJ1-2 | few | NA | TRBV29-1
TGTGCCAGCTCGGGGACTTCAGATAATGAGCAGTTCTTC | CASSGTSDNEQFF | TRBJ2-1 | NA | NA | TRBV18
TGTGCCAGTAGTGCCTCGGAGCTAGCAAATGGGTACGAGCAGTACTTC | CASSASELANGYEQYF | TRBJ2-7 | many | NA | TRBV19
TGCGCCAGCAGTCCCGGCACTGAGGGGACCCAGTACTTC | CASSPGTEGTQYF | TRBJ2-5 | NA | NA | TRBV10-1
TGTGCCAGCAGCTCCGGGCCACGGGATACGCAGTATTTT | CASSSGPRDTQYF | TRBJ2-3 | few | NA | TRBV11-2
TGTGCCAGCAGCCAAGATTCAGCGGGAGGGTACAATGAGCAGTTCTTC | CASSQDSAGGYNEQFF | TRBJ2-1 | NA | TRBD2 | TRBV4-2
TGTGCCAGCAGCCCCCAAGGGGCCCAGAATGAAAAACTGTTTTTT | CASSPQGAQNEKLFF | TRBJ1-4 | few | NA | TRBV7-2
TGTGCCAGCAGCGTAGTTCCAGAGGGCAGCACAGATACGCAGTATTTT | CASSVVPEGSTDTQYF | TRBJ2-3 | NA | NA | TRBV9
TGTGCCATCAGTGGTGGTCGAGCGGAGCAGTACTTC | CAISGGRAEQYF | TRBJ2-7 | few | NA | TRBV10-3
TGTGCCAGCAGCCCGTCGCAGGGGCTGTTGAAGACCCAGTACTTC | CASSPSQGLLKTQYF | TRBJ2-5 | NA | NA | TRBV28
TGTGCCAGCAGCCCATCTCATACCGGGGAGCTGTTTTTT | CASSPSHTGELFF | TRBJ2-2 | few | NA | TRBV12-3/TRBV12-4
TGTGCCAGCAGTGGATACGGGGGGGGCTCCTACGAGCAGTACTTC | CASSGYGGGSYEQYF | TRBJ2-7 | many | TRBD2 | TRBV2
TGTGCCAGCAGCTTAACGCGGCTCCAGAGCTCCTACAATGAGCAGTTCTTC | CASSLTRLQSSYNEQFF | TRBJ2-1 | few | NA | TRBV7-9
TGTGCCACCGCGACCACCGCGCCCTATGGCTACACCTTC | CATATTAPYGYTF | TRBJ1-2 | many | NA | TRBV28
TGTGCCAGCAGCCAATCATTCGTTGGGACCACCGGGGAGCTGTTTTTT | CASSQSFVGTTGELFF | TRBJ2-2 | many | NA | TRBV4-2
TGCAGTGCTAGACTCCCTCGGGCCCCCAATGAGCAGTTCTTC | CSARLPRAPNEQFF | TRBJ2-1 | few | NA | TRBV20-1
TGTGCCAGCAGTTTGGCAGCCCAAACCCGACTATACTTC | CASSLAAQTRLYF | TRBJ2-7 | many | NA | TRBV27
TGTGCCAGTAGAATAGCGGGAGGGCTGACCGGGGAGCTGTTTTTT | CASRIAGGLTGELFF | TRBJ2-2 | NA | TRBD2 | TRBV19
TGTGCCAGCAGGGAAATAGCGGGAGGCGACTACACAGATACGCAGTATTTT | CASREIAGGDYTDTQYF | TRBJ2-3 | few | TRBD2 | TRBV28
TGCGCCAGCAGCGCATCTAGCGGGAGACAAAATGAGCAGTTCTTC | CASSASSGRQNEQFF | TRBJ2-1 | few | TRBD2 | TRBV5-1
TGTGCCAGCAGCTTAGCTAGCGGGACCACCGGGGAGCTGTTTTTT | CASSLASGTTGELFF | TRBJ2-2 | NA | TRBD2 | TRBV7-2
TGTGCCACCGGGACTAGCGGGACAGATACGCAGTATTTT | CATGTSGTDTQYF | TRBJ2-3 | few | TRBD2 | TRBV10-3
TGTGCCAGTAGTATACTGGAGCAGCCCCAGCATTTT | CASSILEQPQHF | TRBJ1-5 | many | NA | TRBV19
NA | CASSSSLNTEAFF | TRBJ1-1 | many | NA | TRBV28
TGTGCCAGCAGTTTTTCCCTGGGGTTGGGCACAGATACGCAGTATTTT | CASSFSLGLGTDTQYF | TRBJ2-3 | few | NA | TRBV12-3/TRBV12-4
TGTGCCAGCTCACCAATCTCGAGTAGCGGAGGGGCAGCCCGGAAAACCCAGTACTTC | CASSPISSSGGAARKTQYF | TRBJ2-5 | few | NA | TRBV18
TGTGCCAGCAGTTACACAATACGCATGGGCTCCTACGAGCAGTACTTC | CASSYTIRMGSYEQYF | TRBJ2-7 | NA | NA | TRBV28
TGTGCCAGCAGTGACGGGACAGGATACTCATACGAGCAGTACTTC | CASSDGTGYSYEQYF | TRBJ2-7 | NA | TRBD1 | TRBV25-1
TGTGCCAGCAGCCAAACCCCAGGAAAGGGCCCCTACGAGCAGTACTTC | CASSQTPGKGPYEQYF | TRBJ2-7 | NA | NA | TRBV7-9
TGTGCCAGCAGTTATCGGGGGGACGAGCAGTACTTC | CASSYRGDEQYF | TRBJ2-7 | few | TRBD2 | TRBV28